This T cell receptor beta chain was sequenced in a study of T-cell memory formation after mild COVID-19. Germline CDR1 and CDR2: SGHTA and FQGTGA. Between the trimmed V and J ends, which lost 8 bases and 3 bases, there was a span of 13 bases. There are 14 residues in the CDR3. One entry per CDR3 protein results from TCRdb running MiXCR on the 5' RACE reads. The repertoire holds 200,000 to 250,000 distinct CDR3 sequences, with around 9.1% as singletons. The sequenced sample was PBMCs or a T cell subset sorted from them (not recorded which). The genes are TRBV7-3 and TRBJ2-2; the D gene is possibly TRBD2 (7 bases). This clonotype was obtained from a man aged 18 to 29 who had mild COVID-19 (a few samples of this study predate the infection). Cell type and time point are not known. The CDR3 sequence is CASRGGGDTGELFF. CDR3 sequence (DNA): TGTGCCAGCCGCGGGGGCGGGGACACCGGGGAGCTGTTTTTT.